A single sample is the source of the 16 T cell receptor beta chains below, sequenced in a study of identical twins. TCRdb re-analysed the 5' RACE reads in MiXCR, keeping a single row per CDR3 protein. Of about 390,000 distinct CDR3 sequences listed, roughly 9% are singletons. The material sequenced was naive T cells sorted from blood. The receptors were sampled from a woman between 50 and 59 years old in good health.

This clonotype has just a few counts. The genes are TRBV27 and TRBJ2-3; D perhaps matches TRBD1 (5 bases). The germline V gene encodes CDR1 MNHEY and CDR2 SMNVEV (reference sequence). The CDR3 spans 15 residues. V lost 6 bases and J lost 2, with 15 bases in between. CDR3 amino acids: CASRGHGVFTDTQYF. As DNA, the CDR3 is TGTGCCAGCAGAGGACATGGGGTGTTCACAGATACGCAGTATTTT.

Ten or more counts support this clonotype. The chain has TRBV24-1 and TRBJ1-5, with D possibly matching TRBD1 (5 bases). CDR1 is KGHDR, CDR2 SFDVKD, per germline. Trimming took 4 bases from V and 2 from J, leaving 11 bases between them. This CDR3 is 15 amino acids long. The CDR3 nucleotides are TGTGCCACCAGTGACCGGGACTGGGGCAATCAGCCCCAGCATTTT. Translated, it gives CATSDRDWGNQPQHF.

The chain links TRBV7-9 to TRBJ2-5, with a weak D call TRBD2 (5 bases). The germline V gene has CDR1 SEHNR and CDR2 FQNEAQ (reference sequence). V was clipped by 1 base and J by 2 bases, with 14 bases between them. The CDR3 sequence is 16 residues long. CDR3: CASSLGRGGRQETQYF. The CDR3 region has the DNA TGTGCCAGCAGCTTAGGACGAGGAGGAAGGCAAGAGACCCAGTACTTC.

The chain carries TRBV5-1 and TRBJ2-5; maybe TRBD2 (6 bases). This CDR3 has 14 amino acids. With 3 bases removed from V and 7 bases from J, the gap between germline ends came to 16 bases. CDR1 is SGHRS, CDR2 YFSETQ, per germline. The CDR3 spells CASSSGLNEGTQYF. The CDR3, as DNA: TGCGCCAGCAGCTCGGGACTCAATGAAGGGACCCAGTACTTC.

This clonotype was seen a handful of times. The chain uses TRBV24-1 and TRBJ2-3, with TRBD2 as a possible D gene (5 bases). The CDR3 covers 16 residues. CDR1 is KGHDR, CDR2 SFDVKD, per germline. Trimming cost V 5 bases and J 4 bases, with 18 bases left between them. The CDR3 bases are TGTGCCACCAGTGGCGAGGCGGGCTATAAGGCAGATACGCAGTATTTT. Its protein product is CATSGEAGYKADTQYF.

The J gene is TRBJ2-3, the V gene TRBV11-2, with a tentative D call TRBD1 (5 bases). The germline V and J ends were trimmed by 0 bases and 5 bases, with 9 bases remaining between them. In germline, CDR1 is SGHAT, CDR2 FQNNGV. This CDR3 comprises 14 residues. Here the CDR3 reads CASSLDTTEDTQYF. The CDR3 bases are TGTGCCAGCAGCTTAGATACGACAGAAGATACGCAGTATTTT.

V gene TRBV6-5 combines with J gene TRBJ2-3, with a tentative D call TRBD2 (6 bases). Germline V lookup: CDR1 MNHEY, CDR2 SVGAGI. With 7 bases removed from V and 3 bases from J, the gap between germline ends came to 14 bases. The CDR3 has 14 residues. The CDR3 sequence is CASKSGASTDTQYF. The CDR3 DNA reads TGTGCCAGCAAATCGGGAGCAAGTACAGATACGCAGTATTTT.

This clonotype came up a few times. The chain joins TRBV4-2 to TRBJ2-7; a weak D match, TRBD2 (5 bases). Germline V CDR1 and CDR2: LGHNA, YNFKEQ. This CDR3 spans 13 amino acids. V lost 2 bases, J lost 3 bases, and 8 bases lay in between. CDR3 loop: CASSQSEGYEQYV. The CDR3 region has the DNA TGTGCCAGCAGCCAATCCGAGGGCTACGAGCAGTACGTC.

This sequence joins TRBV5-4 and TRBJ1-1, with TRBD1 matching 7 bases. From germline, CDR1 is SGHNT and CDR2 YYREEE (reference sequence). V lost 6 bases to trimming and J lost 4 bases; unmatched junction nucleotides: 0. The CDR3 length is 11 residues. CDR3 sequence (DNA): TGTGCCAGCAAGGGGGCCACTGAAGCTTTCTTT. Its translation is CASKGATEAFF.

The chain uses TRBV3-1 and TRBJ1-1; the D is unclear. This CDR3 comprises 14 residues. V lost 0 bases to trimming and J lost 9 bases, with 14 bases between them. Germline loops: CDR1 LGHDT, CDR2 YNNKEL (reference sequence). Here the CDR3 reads CASSQDPGVKKAFF. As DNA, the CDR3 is TGTGCCAGCAGCCAAGACCCGGGAGTTAAAAAAGCTTTCTTT.

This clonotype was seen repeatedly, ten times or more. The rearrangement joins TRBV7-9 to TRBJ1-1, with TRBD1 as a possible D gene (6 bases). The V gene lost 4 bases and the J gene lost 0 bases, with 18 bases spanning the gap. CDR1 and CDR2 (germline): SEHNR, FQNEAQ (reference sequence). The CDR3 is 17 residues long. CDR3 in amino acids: CASSSQPRGGMNTEAFF. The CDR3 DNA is TGTGCCAGCAGCTCGCAACCAAGGGGGGGAATGAACACTGAAGCTTTCTTT.

The CDR3 protein is CSASRVVTDTQYF. CDR3 nucleotide sequence: TGCAGTGCTAGCAGGGTAGTCACAGATACGCAGTATTTT. This chain joins TRBV20-1 and TRBJ2-3, with TRBD1 as a possible D gene (5 bases). Germline loops: CDR1 DFQATT, CDR2 SNEGSKA (reference sequence). V was pared by 3 bases and J by 2 bases, with 9 bases between. There are 13 residues in the CDR3.

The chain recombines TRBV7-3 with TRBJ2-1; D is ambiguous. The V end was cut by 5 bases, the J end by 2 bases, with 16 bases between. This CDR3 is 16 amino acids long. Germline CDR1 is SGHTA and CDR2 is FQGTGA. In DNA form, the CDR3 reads TGTGCCAGCAGCCCTTACAGCCGAACTGCCTACAATGAGCAGTTCTTC. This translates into CASSPYSRTAYNEQFF.

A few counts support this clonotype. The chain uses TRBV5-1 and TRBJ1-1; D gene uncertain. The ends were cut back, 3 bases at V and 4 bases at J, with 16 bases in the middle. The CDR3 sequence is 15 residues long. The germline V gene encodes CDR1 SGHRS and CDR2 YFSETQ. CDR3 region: CASSWQEPGSTEAFF. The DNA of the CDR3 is TGCGCCAGCAGCTGGCAGGAGCCGGGGAGCACTGAAGCTTTCTTT. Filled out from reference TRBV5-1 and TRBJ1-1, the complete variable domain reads KAGVTQTPRYLIKTRGQQVTLSCSPISGHRSVSWYQQTPGQGLQFLFEYFSETQRNKGNFPGRFSGRQFSNSRSEMNVSTLELGDSALYLCASSWQEPGSTEAFFGQGTRLTVV.

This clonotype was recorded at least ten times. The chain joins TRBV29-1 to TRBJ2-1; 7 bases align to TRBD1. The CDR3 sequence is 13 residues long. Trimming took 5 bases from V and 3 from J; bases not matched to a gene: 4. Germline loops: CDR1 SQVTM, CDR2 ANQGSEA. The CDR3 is CSVRGQNYNEQFF. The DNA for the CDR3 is TGCAGCGTTCGGGGACAGAACTACAATGAGCAGTTCTTC.

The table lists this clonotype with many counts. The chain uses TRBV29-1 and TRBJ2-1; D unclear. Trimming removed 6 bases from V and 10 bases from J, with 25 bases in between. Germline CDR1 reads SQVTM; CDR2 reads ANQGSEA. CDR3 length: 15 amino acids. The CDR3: CSVEQLETRRGEQFF. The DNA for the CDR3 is TGCAGCGTGGAACAATTAGAGACAAGACGCGGCGAGCAGTTCTTC.